This T cell receptor (beta chain) was recovered during a study of blood T cells in healthy people across ages. Worth noting for this clonotype: Its specificity is unknown. A much larger clone lies one base from this, so it may be a read error.

General observations from the study: When one million T cells were used, diversity estimates were thought to be underestimates. The long-lived group displayed more naive CD4+ cells, plus higher diversity, than the aged donors did.

Each sample yielded at least 6 million isolated PBMCs. Extracted total RNA amounted to at least 5.5 micrograms for each sample. It was with a sample-barcoded 5' primer and a J-beta primer mix that a second PCR of about 7 to 12 cycles was run. One entry per CDR3 protein results from TCRdb running MiXCR on the 5' RACE reads. The sample holds approximately 700,000 distinct CDR3 sequences, approximately 29% seen once. The source material was blood. The sequence derives from a woman older than 75 in good health.

CDR3: CSVRGPGDRSSPLHF. CDR3 nucleotides: TGCAGTGTTAGGGGACCGGGGGACAGGTCGTCACCCCTCCACTTT. The chain employs TRBV20-1 and TRBJ1-6; 8 nucleotides line up with TRBD1. The CDR3 consists of 15 residues. V gave up 7 bases and J gave up 10 bases; unmatched junction bases: 15. Looked up from germline, CDR1 is DFQATT and CDR2 is SNEGSKA (reference sequence).